Many counts were recorded for the clone carrying this TCR beta chain. No antigen is known for it. This specimen belongs to a study of T cell repertoires in cytomegalovirus infection. Across the whole study: Public TCR beta signatures were indicative of both CMV infection and a matching HLA type.

The trim removed 3 bases at V and 7 bases at J, leaving 6 bases unmatched. This CDR3 contains 15 residues. From germline, CDR1 is SGHTA and CDR2 FQGNSA. TCRdb used MiXCR to reprocess the reads, holding one entry per CDR3 protein. The profile covers about 130,000 distinct CDR3 sequences, with 32% appearing a single time and roughly half taken by the ten largest. General study findings and limits: In two of eight donors, the top clonotype was HLA-C-restricted CMV-specific.

Here the sequenced sample was CD8+ T cells from cultured PBMCs, taken from culture after CMV antigen stimulation. V and J are TRBV7-2 and TRBJ2-7, with 13 bases matching TRBD2. This clonotype was obtained from a human donor in good health (CMV status not recorded). Some clones in this sample may be carry-over from other donors' samples. CDR3 nucleotide sequence: TGTGCCAGCAGCTTGACTAGCGGGGGGACCTGGGAGCAGTACTTC. It specifies CASSLTSGGTWEQYF.